This record covers a single T cell receptor (beta chain). Its binding antigen is unknown. Base-call qualities are not available, and no considerably larger clone is one nucleotide away. This entry comes from a study of blood T cell repertoires in COVID-19 (dated by TCRdb to the early 2020s). Study-wide context: Samples covering the acute and convalescent phases of COVID-19 were provided by collaborators in the United States, Italy and Spain. Deeply sampled blood TCRbeta repertoires from subjects exposed to, actively infected with, or recovered from COVID-19 were included in the dataset. HLA class I and class II types, where available, came from metadata supplied by the sample provider rather than from assay-based typing. The repertoires were released in a freely available public database meant as a resource for research on the immune response to SARS-CoV-2. A de-identified subject ID, COVID-19 status, age in years and sex were almost always included in the sample metadata. The samples were drawn from two sources: the first 160 participants of the ongoing ImmuneRACE study, and fewer than 1,500 subjects contributed by 6 global collaborators. The material from the prospective study consisted of cDNA or gDNA derived from T cells, B-cell-depleted T cells, or PBMCs.

Collaborating institutions collected whole blood in K2EDTA tubes following their own protocols. Collaborator samples were shipped for TCRbeta analysis as frozen whole blood, isolated PBMCs, or DNA extracted from either sample type. Germline trimming amounts to 10 bases on V and 2 bases on J, with 10 as the count of junction bases outside the gene matches. The CDR3 goes from the cysteine to the phenylalanine over 15 residues. The retained sequence is limited to the CDR3, 45 bases, with the frame set at the first base. The germline V gene encodes CDR1 LGHDT and CDR2 YNNKEL (reference sequence). The immunoSEQ Assay, a bias-controlled multiplex PCR, was used to amplify TCRbeta CDR3 regions from genomic DNA. The paper's processing steps were these. Nucleated cell counts per sample were estimated from amplification of reference gene primers within the assay. Sequence reads were collapsed and filtered to measure the absolute abundance of every unique TCRbeta CDR3 rearrangement. Productive Simpson clonality was computed per sample as the square root of Simpson's diversity index over productive rearrangements. Held by TCRdb, this immuneACCESS table contains in-frame sequences only and omits some clones. Under half of the omission traces to an unresolved V gene where checked; the cause of the rest is unknown. V, J and clone size derive from that table, while D and trimming were established from the DNA sequence. The sample table records about 200,000 clones; about 78% of these occur just once. The top ten clones comprise 5.5% to 7% of the sample.

The research as a whole found: The quantity of clinical and demographic metadata differed by source and by participant and was supplied without curation.

The source is a woman aged 70-85 years with acute or convalescent COVID-19. The sequence is built from TRBV3-1 (or the pseudogene TRBV3-2) and TRBJ2-1, with 8 middle bases fitting TRBD2. Sequenced material: peripheral blood. In nucleotide form, the sequence is TGTGCCACCAGGCTATCGCGGGGGGCCTACAATGAGCAGTTCTTC. Its translation reads: CATRLSRGAYNEQFF.